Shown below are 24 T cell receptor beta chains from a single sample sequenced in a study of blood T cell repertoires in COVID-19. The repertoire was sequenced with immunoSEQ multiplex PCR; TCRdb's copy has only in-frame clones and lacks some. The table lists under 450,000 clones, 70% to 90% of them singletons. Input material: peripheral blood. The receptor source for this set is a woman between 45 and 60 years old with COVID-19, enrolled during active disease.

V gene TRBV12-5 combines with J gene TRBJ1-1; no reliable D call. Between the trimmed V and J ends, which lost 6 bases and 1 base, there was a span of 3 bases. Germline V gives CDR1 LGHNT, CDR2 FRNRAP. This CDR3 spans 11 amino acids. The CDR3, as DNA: TGTGCTAGTGGCGGGAACACTGAAGCTTTCTTT. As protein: CASGGNTEAFF.

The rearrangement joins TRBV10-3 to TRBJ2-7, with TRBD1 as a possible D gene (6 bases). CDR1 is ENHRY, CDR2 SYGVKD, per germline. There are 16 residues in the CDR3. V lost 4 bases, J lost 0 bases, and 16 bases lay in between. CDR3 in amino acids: CAISGDRLTSSYEQYF. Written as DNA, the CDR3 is TGTGCCATCAGTGGAGACAGGTTGACAAGCTCCTACGAGCAGTACTTC.

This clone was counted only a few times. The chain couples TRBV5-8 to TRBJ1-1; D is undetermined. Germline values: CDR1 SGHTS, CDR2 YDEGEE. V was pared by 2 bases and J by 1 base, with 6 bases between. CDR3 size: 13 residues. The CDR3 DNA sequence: TGTGCCAGCAGCTTATTCCGGAACACTGAAGCTTTCTTT. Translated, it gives CASSLFRNTEAFF.

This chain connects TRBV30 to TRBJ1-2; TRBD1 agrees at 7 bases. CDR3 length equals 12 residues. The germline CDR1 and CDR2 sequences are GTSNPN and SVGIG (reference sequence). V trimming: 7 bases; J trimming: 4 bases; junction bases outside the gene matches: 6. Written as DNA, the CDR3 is TGTGCCTCCACCCCAGGGGGCTATGGCTACACCTTC. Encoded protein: CASTPGGYGYTF.

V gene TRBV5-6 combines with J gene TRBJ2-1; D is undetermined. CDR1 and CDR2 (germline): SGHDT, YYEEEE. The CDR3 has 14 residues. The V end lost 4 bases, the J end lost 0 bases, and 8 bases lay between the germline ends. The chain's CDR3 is CASSGPLSYNEQFF. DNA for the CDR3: TGTGCCAGCAGCGGGCCCCTCTCCTACAATGAGCAGTTCTTC.

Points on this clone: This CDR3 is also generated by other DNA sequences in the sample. DNA for the CDR3: TGTGCCAGCAGTTTATCGACAGGGCGAGAGACCCAGTACTTC. Its protein is CASSLSTGRETQYF. This chain joins TRBV27 and TRBJ2-5, with 7 bases lining up with TRBD1. Unmatched junction bases numbered 2, after V lost 0 bases and J lost 4 bases. The CDR3 runs 14 residues. Looked up from germline, CDR1 is MNHEY and CDR2 is SMNVEV (reference sequence).

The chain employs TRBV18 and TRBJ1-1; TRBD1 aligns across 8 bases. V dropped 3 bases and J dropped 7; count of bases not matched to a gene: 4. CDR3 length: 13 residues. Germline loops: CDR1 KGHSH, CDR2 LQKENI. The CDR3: CASSPGQGGEAFF. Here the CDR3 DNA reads TGTGCCAGCTCACCCGGACAGGGCGGTGAAGCTTTCTTT.

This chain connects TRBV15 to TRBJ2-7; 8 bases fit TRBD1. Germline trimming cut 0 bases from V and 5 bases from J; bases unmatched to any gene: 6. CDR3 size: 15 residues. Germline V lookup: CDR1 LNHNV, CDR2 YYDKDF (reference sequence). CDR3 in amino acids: CATSRDRGRPHEQYF. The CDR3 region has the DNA TGTGCCACCAGCAGAGACAGGGGGCGTCCCCACGAGCAGTACTTC.

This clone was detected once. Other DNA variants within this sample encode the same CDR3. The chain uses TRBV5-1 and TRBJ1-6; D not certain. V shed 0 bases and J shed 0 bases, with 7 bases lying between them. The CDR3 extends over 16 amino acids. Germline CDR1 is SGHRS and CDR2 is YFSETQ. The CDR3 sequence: CASSLAGSSYNSPLHF. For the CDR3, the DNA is TGCGCCAGCAGCTTGGCGGGGAGCTCCTATAATTCACCCCTCCACTTT.

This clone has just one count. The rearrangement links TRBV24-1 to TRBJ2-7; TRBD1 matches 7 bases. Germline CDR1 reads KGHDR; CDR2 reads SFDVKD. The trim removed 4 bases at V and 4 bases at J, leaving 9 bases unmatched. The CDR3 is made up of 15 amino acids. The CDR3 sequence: CATSDLRDSCYEQYF. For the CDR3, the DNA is TGTGCCACCAGTGACCTTCGGGACAGCTGTTACGAGCAGTACTTC.

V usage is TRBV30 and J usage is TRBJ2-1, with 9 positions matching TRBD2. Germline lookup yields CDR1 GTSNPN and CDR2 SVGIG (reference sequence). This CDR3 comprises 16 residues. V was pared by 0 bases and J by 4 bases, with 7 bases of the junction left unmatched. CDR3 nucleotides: TGTGCCTGGAGTGTCGCTCGGCGGGGGGGGTACAATGAGCAGTTCTTC. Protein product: CAWSVARRGGYNEQFF.

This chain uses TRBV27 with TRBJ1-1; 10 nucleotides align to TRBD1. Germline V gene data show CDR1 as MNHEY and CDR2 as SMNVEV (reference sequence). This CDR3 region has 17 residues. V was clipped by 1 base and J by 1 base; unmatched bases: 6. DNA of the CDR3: TGTGCCAGCAGTTTATTCCCGGGACAGGGGACGAACACTGAAGCTTTCTTT. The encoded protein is CASSLFPGQGTNTEAFF.

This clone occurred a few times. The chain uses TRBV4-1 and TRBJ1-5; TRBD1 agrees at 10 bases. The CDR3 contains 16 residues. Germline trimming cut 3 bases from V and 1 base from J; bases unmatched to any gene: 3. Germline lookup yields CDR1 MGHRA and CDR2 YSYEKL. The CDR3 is CASSHRDRGSNQPQHF. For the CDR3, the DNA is TGCGCCAGCAGCCACCGGGACAGGGGAAGCAATCAGCCCCAGCATTTT.

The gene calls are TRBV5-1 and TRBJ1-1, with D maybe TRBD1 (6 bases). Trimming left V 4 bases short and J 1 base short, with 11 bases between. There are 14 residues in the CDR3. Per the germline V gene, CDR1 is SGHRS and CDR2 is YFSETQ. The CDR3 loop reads CASSGLQGNTEAFF. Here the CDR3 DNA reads TGCGCCAGCAGCGGATTACAGGGGAACACTGAAGCTTTCTTT.

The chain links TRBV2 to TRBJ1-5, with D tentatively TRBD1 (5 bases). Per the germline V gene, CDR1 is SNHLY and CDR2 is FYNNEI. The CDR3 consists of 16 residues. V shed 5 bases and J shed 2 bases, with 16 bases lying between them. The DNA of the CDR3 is TGTGCCAGCAGTCTAAGACACAGGTTGGGCAATCAGCCCCAGCATTTT. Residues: CASSLRHRLGNQPQHF. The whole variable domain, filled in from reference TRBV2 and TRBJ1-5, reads EPEVTQTPSHQVTQMGQEVILRCVPISNHLYFYWYRQILGQKVEFLVSFYNNEISEKSEIFDDQFSVERPDGSNFTLKIRSTKLEDSAMYFCASSLRHRLGNQPQHFGDGTRLSIL.

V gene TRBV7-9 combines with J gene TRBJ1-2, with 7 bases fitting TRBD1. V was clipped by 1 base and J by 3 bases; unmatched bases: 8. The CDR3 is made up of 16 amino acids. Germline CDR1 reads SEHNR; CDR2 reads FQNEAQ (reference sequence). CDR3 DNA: TGTGCCAGCAGCTTAGGAGTAGGGGGCATGGACTATGGCTACACCTTC. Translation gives CASSLGVGGMDYGYTF.

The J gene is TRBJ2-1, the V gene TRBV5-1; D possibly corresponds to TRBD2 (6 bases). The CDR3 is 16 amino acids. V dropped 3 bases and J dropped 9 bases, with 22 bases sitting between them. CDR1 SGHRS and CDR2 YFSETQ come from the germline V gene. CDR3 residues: CASSSQSGTSQSEQFF. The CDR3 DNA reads TGCGCCAGCAGCTCACAGTCCGGGACTTCGCAAAGTGAGCAGTTCTTC.

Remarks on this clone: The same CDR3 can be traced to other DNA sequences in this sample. In DNA form, the CDR3 reads TGTGCCTGGAGTCCGGGTTACGAGCAGTACTTC. Protein product: CAWSPGYEQYF. V and J are TRBV30 and TRBJ2-7; D call uncertain. Looked up from germline, CDR1 is GTSNPN and CDR2 is SVGIG (reference sequence). There are 11 residues in the CDR3. V lost 2 bases and J lost 4, with 6 bases in between.

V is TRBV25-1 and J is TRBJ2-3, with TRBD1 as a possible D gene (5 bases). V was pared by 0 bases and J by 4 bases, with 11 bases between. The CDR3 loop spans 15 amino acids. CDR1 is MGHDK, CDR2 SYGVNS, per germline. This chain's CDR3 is CASSEYPGAADTQYF. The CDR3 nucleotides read TGTGCCAGCAGTGAATACCCTGGGGCGGCAGATACGCAGTATTTT.

The CDR3 sequence is CASSLFGPANYGYTF. The DNA for the CDR3 is TGTGCCAGCAGTTTATTTGGGCCAGCTAACTATGGCTACACCTTC. The chain couples TRBV6-6 to TRBJ1-2; D is unclear. This CDR3 is built from 15 residues. The V gene's germline CDR1 is MNHNY and CDR2 SVGAGI (reference sequence). The V end was cut by 4 bases, the J end by 0 bases, with 12 bases between.

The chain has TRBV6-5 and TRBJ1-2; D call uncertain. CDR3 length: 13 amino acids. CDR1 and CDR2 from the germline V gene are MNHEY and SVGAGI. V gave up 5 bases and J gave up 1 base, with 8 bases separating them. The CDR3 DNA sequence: TGTGCCAGCAGTCGCCGGGATAACTATGGCTACACCTTC. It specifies CASSRRDNYGYTF.

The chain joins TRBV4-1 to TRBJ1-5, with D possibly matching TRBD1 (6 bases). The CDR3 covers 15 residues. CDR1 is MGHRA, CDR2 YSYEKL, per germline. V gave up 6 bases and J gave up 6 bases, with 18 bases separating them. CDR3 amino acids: CASSLQRTVPQPQHF. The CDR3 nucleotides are TGCGCCAGCAGTCTACAACGGACAGTTCCTCAGCCCCAGCATTTT.

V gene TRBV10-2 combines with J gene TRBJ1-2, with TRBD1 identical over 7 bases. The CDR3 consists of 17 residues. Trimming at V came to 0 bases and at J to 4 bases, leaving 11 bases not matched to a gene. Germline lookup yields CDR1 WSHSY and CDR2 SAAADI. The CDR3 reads CASSESHPTGQVYGYTF. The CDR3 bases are TGCGCCAGCAGTGAGTCCCACCCGACAGGGCAAGTCTATGGCTACACCTTC.

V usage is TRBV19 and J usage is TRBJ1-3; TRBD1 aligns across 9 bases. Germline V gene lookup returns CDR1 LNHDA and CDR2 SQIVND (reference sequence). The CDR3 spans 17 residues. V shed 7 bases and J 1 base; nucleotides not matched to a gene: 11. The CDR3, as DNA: TGTGCCAGTACCCCCCTCGGGGGGACAGGGTCTGGAAACACCATATATTTT. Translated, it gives CASTPLGGTGSGNTIYF.